This TCR beta chain comes out of a study of technical replicates of blood from several donors. Germline CDR1 reads SGDLS; CDR2 reads YYNGEE. The CDR3 sequence is 16 residues long. With V trimmed by 6 bases and J by 7 bases, 6 bases remained unmatched. Here immunoSEQ multiplex PCR was the method, and the copy in TCRdb shows in-frame clones only, minus some. The data show about 84,000 clones, 97% seen once. Sequencing was carried out using T cells isolated from PBMCs. This clonotype was sampled from a human donor in good health. The chain uses TRBV9 and TRBJ2-2; 16 bases agree with TRBD2. The CDR3 DNA follows: TGTGCCAGCATGGGACTAGCGGGAGGGCCTCTCGGGGAGCTGTTTTTT. The encoded protein is CASMGLAGGPLGELFF.